The rows below give T cell receptor beta chains drawn from one sample of a study. TCRdb reprocessed the 5' RACE reads with MiXCR, giving one entry per CDR3 protein. Of about 41,000 distinct CDR3 sequences detected, 25% to 35% appear once; the ten largest clones hold 3.5% to 4%. The source material was memory CD4+ T cells sorted from a lymph node. The source of these receptors is a female donor with breast cancer. CDR3s leave out the opening cysteine and the closing phenylalanine or tryptophan. Not every row has a clone size; where given, it reads once, few, many or a size class.

v_gene: TRBV24-1
abundance: -
CDR3aa: ATSDGGSYNEQS

v_gene: TRBV11-2
abundance: few
CDR3aa: ASSLMSRRQGAYEQY

v_gene: TRBV7-9
abundance: few
CDR3aa: ASSGPDRIYEQY

v_gene: TRBV10-3
abundance: few
CDR3aa: AISGGQNEQF

v_gene: TRBV18
abundance: few
CDR3aa: ASSPDIYEQY

v_gene: TRBV6-1
abundance: -
CDR3aa: ASTSGTNQPQH

v_gene: TRBV12-3/TRBV12-4
abundance: -
CDR3aa: ASSTTGIEQY

v_gene: TRBV19
abundance: -
CDR3aa: ASSIGVSGPQETQY

v_gene: TRBV20-1
abundance: many
CDR3aa: SARVRGPNQPQH

v_gene: TRBV24-1
abundance: few
CDR3aa: ATNRGGTGELF

v_gene: TRBV3-1
abundance: -
CDR3aa: ASSSGLDTGELF

v_gene: TRBV2
abundance: -
CDR3aa: ASTGGPSGSS

v_gene: TRBV7-9
abundance: few
CDR3aa: ASSLDLAGNTIY

v_gene: TRBV2
abundance: -
CDR3aa: ASRGTGYGQPQH

v_gene: TRBV6-5
abundance: many
CDR3aa: ASSYRGGDTQY

v_gene: TRBV20-1
abundance: few
CDR3aa: SAAPRETQY

v_gene: TRBV6-2/TRBV6-3
abundance: -
CDR3aa: ASSTSVNRGLSEQY

v_gene: TRBV6-5
abundance: -
CDR3aa: ASSYRRAPYEQY

v_gene: TRBV24-1
abundance: few
CDR3aa: ATSEGTGDGYT

v_gene: TRBV4-3
abundance: few
CDR3aa: ASSQYRGTYEQY

v_gene: TRBV3-1
abundance: few
CDR3aa: ASSQEGVIGSGANVLT

v_gene: TRBV27
abundance: -
CDR3aa: ASSFRGTNTGELF

v_gene: TRBV20-1
abundance: few
CDR3aa: SAPILRMNYGYT

v_gene: TRBV10-3
abundance: -
CDR3aa: AIRLGSGTNNQQF

v_gene: TRBV20-1
abundance: few
CDR3aa: SARGPSGGESQQY

v_gene: TRBV5-1
abundance: -
CDR3aa: ASSESSGNTGELF

v_gene: TRBV7-9
abundance: -
CDR3aa: ASSPTSSGSTDTQY

v_gene: TRBV5-1
abundance: few
CDR3aa: ASSLGYTGELF

v_gene: TRBV6-1
abundance: -
CDR3aa: ASSESRPGTGTGELF

v_gene: TRBV5-5
abundance: -
CDR3aa: ASSTGQGEADTQY